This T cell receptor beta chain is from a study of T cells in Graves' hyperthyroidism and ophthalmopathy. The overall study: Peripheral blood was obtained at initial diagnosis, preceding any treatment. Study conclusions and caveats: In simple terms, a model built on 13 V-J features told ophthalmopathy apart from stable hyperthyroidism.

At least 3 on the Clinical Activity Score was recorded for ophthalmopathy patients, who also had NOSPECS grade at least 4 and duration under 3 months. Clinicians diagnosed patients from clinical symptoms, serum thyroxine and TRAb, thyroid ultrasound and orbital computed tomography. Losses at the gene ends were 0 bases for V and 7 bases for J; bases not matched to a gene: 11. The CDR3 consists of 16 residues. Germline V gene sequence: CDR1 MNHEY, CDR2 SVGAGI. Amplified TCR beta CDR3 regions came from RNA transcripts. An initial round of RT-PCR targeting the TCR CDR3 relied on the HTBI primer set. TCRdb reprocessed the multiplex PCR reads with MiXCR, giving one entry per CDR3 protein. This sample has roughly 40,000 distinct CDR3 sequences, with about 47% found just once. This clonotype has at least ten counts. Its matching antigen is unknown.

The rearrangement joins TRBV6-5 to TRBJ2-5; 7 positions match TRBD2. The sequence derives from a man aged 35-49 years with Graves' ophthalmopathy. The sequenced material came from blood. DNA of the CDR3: TGTGCCAGCAGTTACTCTCCCGTGGGGGGGGATTCGACCCAGTACTTC. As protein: CASSYSPVGGDSTQYF.